The rows below give T cell receptor beta chains drawn from one sample of a study of blood T cell repertoires in COVID-19. Using immunoSEQ multiplex PCR, the repertoire was profiled, and TCRdb retains in-frame clones only, with some absent. The sample has about 350,000 clones; roughly 86% are singletons. The sequencing input was PBMCs or T cells enriched from blood (not recorded which). All receptors come from a woman aged 30 to 39 who had been exposed to COVID-19. CDR3s include the opening cysteine and the closing phenylalanine or tryptophan. The order of the fields is J gene, V gene, clone size, D gene, CDR3 protein, CDR3 DNA. The D gene is left open where the match is weak. Only part of the rows carry a size: once, few, many, or a class if the clone is expanded.

J: TRBJ1-2; V: TRBV6-5; size: few; D: TRBD1; CDR3: CASRGTGFDYGYTF; DNA: TGTGCCAGCAGAGGGACAGGGTTTGACTATGGCTACACCTTC
J: TRBJ1-6; V: TRBV14; size: NA; D: NA; CDR3: CASSQNSGPPGSSPLHF; DNA: TGTGCCAGCAGCCAAAATTCTGGGCCGCCGGGAAGTTCACCCCTCCACTTT
J: TRBJ1-2; V: TRBV28; size: NA; D: TRBD1; CDR3: CASSLGGTGGGYTF; DNA: TGTGCCAGCAGTTTGGGGGGGACAGGGGGCGGCTACACCTTC
J: TRBJ1-2; V: TRBV24-1; size: few; D: TRBD1; CDR3: CATSDPTGGNYGYTF; DNA: TGTGCCACCAGTGACCCGACAGGGGGCAACTATGGCTACACCTTC
J: TRBJ1-4; V: TRBV3-1/TRBV3-2; size: NA; D: TRBD1; CDR3: CASSPGQGLGEKLFF; DNA: TGTGCCAGCAGCCCGGGACAGGGGTTAGGAGAAAAACTGTTTTTT
J: TRBJ2-1; V: TRBV2; size: NA; D: NA; CDR3: CASNLANSYNEQFF; DNA: TGTGCCAGCAACCTAGCCAACTCCTACAATGAGCAGTTCTTC
J: TRBJ2-7; V: TRBV11-3; size: NA; D: TRBD2; CDR3: CASSGSLGGGYEQYF; DNA: TGTGCCAGCAGCGGATCACTTGGCGGGGGCTACGAGCAGTACTTC
J: TRBJ1-4; V: TRBV19; size: few; D: NA; CDR3: CASSTRDWNEKLFF; DNA: TGTGCCAGTAGTACCCGGGACTGGAATGAAAAACTGTTTTTT
J: TRBJ2-3; V: TRBV29-1; size: NA; D: NA; CDR3: CSVHGRGTDTQYF; DNA: TGCAGCGTTCATGGCAGGGGAACAGATACGCAGTATTTT
J: TRBJ1-6; V: TRBV5-6; size: NA; D: TRBD1; CDR3: CASSQGHRGRNSPLHF; DNA: TGTGCCAGCAGCCAAGGCCACAGGGGTCGTAATTCACCCCTCCACTTT
J: TRBJ2-1; V: TRBV7-2; size: NA; D: NA; CDR3: CASSLEGLSDYNEQFF; DNA: TGTGCCAGCAGCTTAGAGGGACTTAGCGACTACAATGAGCAGTTCTTC
J: TRBJ2-7; V: TRBV4-1; size: NA; D: NA; CDR3: CASSQGRDLTYEQYF; DNA: TGCGCCAGCAGCCAAGGCCGGGACTTGACCTACGAGCAGTACTTC
J: TRBJ1-2; V: TRBV7-8; size: once; D: TRBD1; CDR3: CASSPGGFPGQGYGYTF; DNA: TGTGCCAGCAGCCCCGGGGGATTCCCGGGACAGGGCTATGGCTACACCTTC
J: TRBJ2-5; V: TRBV12-1; size: NA; D: NA; CDR3: CASSFESSSGDIIETQYF; DNA: TGTGCCAGCAGCTTTGAGTCGTCTAGCGGGGACATAATCGAGACCCAGTACTTC
J: TRBJ2-7; V: TRBV29-1; size: NA; D: NA; CDR3: CSGRGQNSYEQYF; DNA: TGCAGCGGGAGGGGACAGAACTCCTACGAGCAGTACTTC
J: TRBJ1-5; V: TRBV4-2; size: NA; D: NA; CDR3: CASSPELAGNQPQHF; DNA: TGTGCCAGCAGCCCGGAACTGGCGGGCAATCAGCCCCAGCATTTT
J: TRBJ2-1; V: TRBV7-9; size: once; D: TRBD2; CDR3: CASSLAVTSGYNEQFF; DNA: TGTGCCAGCAGCTTAGCAGTGACTAGCGGTTACAATGAGCAGTTCTTC
J: TRBJ2-1; V: TRBV3-1/TRBV3-2; size: NA; D: TRBD2; CDR3: CASSLVAGVDEQFF; DNA: TGTGCCAGCAGCCTCGTAGCGGGAGTGGATGAGCAGTTCTTC
J: TRBJ2-1; V: TRBV28; size: NA; D: NA; CDR3: CASSRLSGVYNEQFF; DNA: TGTGCCAGCAGTCGTTTGTCGGGAGTTTACAATGAGCAGTTCTTC